The 7 T cell receptor beta chains presented below share a single source sample, sequenced in a study of CD8+CD57+ T cells in acquired aplastic anemia (dated by TCRdb to about 2018). Sequencing was carried out with an Illumina HiSeq 2000. Profiling of TCR beta VDJ combinations and CDR3 sequences used genomic DNA as the template. The public sequencing data were trimmed at Q25 with fastp and processed into clonotypes with MiXCR by TCRdb, which kept only in-frame beta chains. Rows merge per CDR3 protein into single entries with the most common DNA and genes. This sample lists 160,000 or so distinct CDR3 sequences; around 43% were detected once. The ten most abundant clones make up 2.5% to 4% of the sample. Patients chosen for sequencing had shown expansion of CD8+CD57+ cells by flow cytometry. The sample comprised sorted CD4+, CD8+, or CD8+CD57+ T cells (not recorded which) from PBMCs. Source of these receptors: a human donor with aplastic anemia.

This chain uses TRBV2 with TRBJ2-2; TRBD1 or TRBD2 may be the D gene (5 bases each). Looked up from germline, CDR1 is SNHLY and CDR2 is FYNNEI. The CDR3 is 15 residues long. The V and J ends lost 8 bases and 1 base respectively, with 14 bases between them. In DNA form, the CDR3 reads TGTGCCAGCGGATTGGGACGGCTGAACACCGGGGAGCTGTTTTTT. This encodes CASGLGRLNTGELFF.

This clonotype was picked up many times. Written as DNA, the CDR3 is TGCGCCAGCAGCCAAGATCTTGGGGGGGTACATCAGCCCCAGCATTTT. This encodes CASSQDLGGVHQPQHF. The chain couples TRBV4-3 to TRBJ1-5; D perhaps matches TRBD1 (5 bases). The CDR3 spans 16 residues. CDR1 is LGHNA and CDR2 is YSLEER in the germline V gene. The V and J ends lost 0 bases and 5 bases respectively, with 14 bases between them.

The chain couples TRBV4-3 to TRBJ2-5, with D hard to call. The V end was cut by 1 base, the J end by 4 bases, with 10 bases between. The germline V gene encodes CDR1 LGHNA and CDR2 YSLEER. CDR3 length: 14 residues. CDR3 protein: CASSQGWYPETQYF. In DNA form, the CDR3 reads TGCGCCAGCAGCCAAGGATGGTATCCAGAGACCCAGTACTTC.

About this clonotype: Because it lacks the conserved phenylalanine or tryptophan at the end, this CDR3 is likely a read error. J is TRBJ1-5 and V is TRBV24-1, with 7 bases lining up with TRBD1. This CDR3 has 16 amino acids. V lost 2 bases and J lost 0; bases outside the gene matches: 3. In germline, CDR1 is KGHDR, CDR2 SFDVKD. CDR3: CATSDSGTASNQPQHL. The CDR3 DNA is TGTGCCACCAGTGATTCAGGGACAGCTAGCAATCAGCCCCAGCATCTT.

This clonotype was seen ten or more times. Relative to the germline gene, one junction end is altered; a read error may explain this. V is TRBV15 and J is TRBJ2-2; D uncertain. The CDR3 runs 13 residues. Germline lookup yields CDR1 LNHNV and CDR2 YYDKDF (reference sequence). CDR3: CATSGDQPGELFF. For the CDR3, the DNA is TGTGCCACCAGCGGAGATCAACCCGGGGAGCTGTTTTTT.

This clonotype appeared many times. The V and J genes are TRBV7-2 and TRBJ2-3, with 12 bases that match TRBD2. CDR1 SGHTA and CDR2 FQGNSA come from the germline V gene. Trimming removed 5 bases from V and 2 bases from J; junction bases left unmatched: 5. The CDR3 runs 16 residues. CDR3 residues: CASSPGLAGYTDTQYF. CDR3 bases: TGTGCCAGCAGCCCAGGACTAGCGGGATACACAGATACGCAGTATTTT.

The chain joins TRBV19 to TRBJ1-5; 9 bases agree with TRBD1. Germline assignment: CDR1 LNHDA and CDR2 SQIVND (reference sequence). V dropped 7 bases and J dropped 3; count of bases not matched to a gene: 7. The CDR3 covers 15 residues. CDR3 nucleotides: TGTGCCAGTAATACAGGACAGGGGCCCAATCAGCCCCAGCATTTT. Its protein product is CASNTGQGPNQPQHF.